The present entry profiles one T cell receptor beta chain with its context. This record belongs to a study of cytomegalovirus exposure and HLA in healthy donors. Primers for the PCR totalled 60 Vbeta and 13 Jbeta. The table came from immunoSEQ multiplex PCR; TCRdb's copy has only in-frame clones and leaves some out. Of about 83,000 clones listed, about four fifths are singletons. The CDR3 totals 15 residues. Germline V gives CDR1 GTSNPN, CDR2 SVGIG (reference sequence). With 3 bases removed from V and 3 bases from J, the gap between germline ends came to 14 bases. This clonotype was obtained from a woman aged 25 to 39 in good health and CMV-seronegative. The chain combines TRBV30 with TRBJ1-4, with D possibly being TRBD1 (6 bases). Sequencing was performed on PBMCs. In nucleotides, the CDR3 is TGTGCCTGGAGAGCCACAGGGAGGGCTAATGAAAAACTGTTTTTT. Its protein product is CAWRATGRANEKLFF.